These 27 T cell receptor beta chains were sequenced from one sample in a study of shared clonotypes between healthy human individuals. TCRdb's copy holds only in-frame clones and misses some; the assay was immunoSEQ multiplex PCR. Of just over 2,000,000 clones in the sample, over 85% are singletons; the top ten hold roughly 0.13%. Sequencing was performed on naive CD4+ T cells sorted from blood. Subset meaning: CD45RA+ positively selected. The receptors derive from a young man in good health.

The CDR3 DNA sequence: TGTGCCAGTAGAACAGGGGCTGGAAATTCACCCCTCCACTTT. This sequence encodes CASRTGAGNSPLHF. The J gene is TRBJ1-6, the V gene TRBV19; 7 bases fit TRBD1. The trim removed 6 bases at V and 7 bases at J, leaving 6 bases unmatched. The CDR3 has 14 residues. The germline V gene encodes CDR1 LNHDA and CDR2 SQIVND (reference sequence).

As for this clone: Other DNA sequences in the same sample also yield this CDR3. The chain links TRBV30 to TRBJ2-6; D remains unclear. Per the germline V gene, CDR1 is GTSNPN and CDR2 is SVGIG (reference sequence). The V and J ends lost 3 bases and 4 bases respectively, with 7 bases between them. The CDR3 has 13 amino acids. The CDR3 bases are TGTGCCTGGAGGCACGGGGGGGCCAACGTCCTGACTTTC. This sequence encodes CAWRHGGANVLTF.

The chain couples TRBV11-2 to TRBJ2-7; perhaps TRBD2 as D (5 bases). There are 15 residues in the CDR3. Trimming stripped 5 bases from V and 2 bases from J, with 16 bases between. Looked up from germline, CDR1 is SGHAT and CDR2 is FQNNGV. CDR3 coding DNA: TGTGCCAGCAGCGCTCTCTCGGGGATACCCTACGAGCAGTACTTC. Protein: CASSALSGIPYEQYF.

The V gene is TRBV11-2, the J gene TRBJ2-2; 7 nucleotides agree with TRBD1. Germline assignment: CDR1 SGHAT and CDR2 FQNNGV. The CDR3 is made up of 16 amino acids. With V trimmed by 2 bases and J by 2 bases, 5 bases remained unmatched. The CDR3 sequence is CASSLTGTVNTGELFF. Here the CDR3 DNA reads TGTGCCAGCAGCTTAACCGGGACAGTAAACACCGGGGAGCTGTTTTTT.

The chain is built from TRBV28 and TRBJ1-5, with D uncertain. This CDR3 has 15 amino acids. Per germline, CDR1 MDHEN and CDR2 SYDVKM. Trimming cost V 3 bases and J 4 bases, with 13 bases left between them. CDR3: CASSLSVVANQPQHF. In DNA form, the CDR3 reads TGTGCCAGCAGTTTGTCCGTAGTCGCGAATCAGCCCCAGCATTTT.

The rearrangement joins TRBV7-2 to TRBJ2-5, with D perhaps matching TRBD1 (6 bases). The CDR3 contains 13 residues. V dropped 2 bases and J dropped 7 bases, with 11 bases sitting between them. In germline, CDR1 is SGHTA, CDR2 FQGNSA. The CDR3 DNA reads as TGTGCCAGCAGCTTACAACAGGGCGGGACCCAGTACTTC. Protein product: CASSLQQGGTQYF. Filled out from reference TRBV7-2 and TRBJ2-5, the complete variable domain reads GAGVSQSPSNKVTEKGKDVELRCDPISGHTALYWYRQSLGQGLEFLIYFQGNSAPDKSGLPSDRFSAERTGGSVSTLTIQRTQQEDSAVYLCASSLQQGGTQYFGPGTRLLVL.

The V gene is TRBV28, the J gene TRBJ1-5; TRBD1 is a possible D gene (6 bases). Per germline, CDR1 MDHEN and CDR2 SYDVKM. The CDR3 spans 15 residues. Trimming pared 5 bases from V and 2 bases from J, leaving 13 bases between. This chain's CDR3 is CASSRDKSGNQPQHF. As DNA, the CDR3 is TGTGCCAGCAGTCGGGACAAAAGCGGCAATCAGCCCCAGCATTTT. Together with reference TRBV28 and TRBJ1-5, the CDR3 gives the full variable domain: DVKVTQSSRYLVKRTGEKVFLECVQDMDHENMFWYRQDPGLGLRLIYFSYDVKMKEKGDIPEGYSVSREKKERFSLILESASTNQTSMYLCASSRDKSGNQPQHFGDGTRLSIL.

As regards this clone: Since a much larger clone is just one base distant, this may be a read error. Other nucleotide sequences in the sample specify the same CDR3. The chain employs TRBV6-1 and TRBJ2-7; 9 nucleotides align to TRBD1. Germline V gives CDR1 MNHNS, CDR2 SASEGT. The CDR3 length is 13 residues. V was pared by 5 bases and J by 2 bases, with 1 base of the junction left unmatched. CDR3 nucleotide sequence: TGTGCCAGCAGTAGGACAGGGGCCTACGAGCAGTACTTC. Its translation: CASSRTGAYEQYF.

Comments on this clone: The sample contains more than one DNA sequence encoding this CDR3. The chain links TRBV9 to TRBJ2-2; D remains unclear. CDR1 is SGDLS, CDR2 YYNGEE, per germline. Trimming left V 4 bases short and J 1 base short, with 5 bases between. The CDR3 is 13 residues long. CDR3 residues: CASSPQNTGELFF. The CDR3 bases are TGTGCCAGCAGCCCCCAGAACACCGGGGAGCTGTTTTTT. The full variable domain, rest sourced from reference TRBV9 and TRBJ2-2, is DSGVTQTPKHLITATGQRVTLRCSPRSGDLSVYWYQQSLDQGLQFLIQYYNGEERAKGNILERFSAQQFPDLHSELNLSSLELGDSALYFCASSPQNTGELFFGEGSRLTVL.

The chain has TRBV7-2 and TRBJ2-3; 13 positions agree with TRBD2. Per germline, CDR1 SGHTA and CDR2 FQGNSA. J gave up 6 bases and V 2 bases, and 8 bases lay outside the gene matches. The CDR3 runs 17 residues. CDR3: CASSLNSRTSGGDTQYF. DNA of the CDR3: TGTGCCAGCAGCTTAAACTCCAGGACTAGCGGGGGCGATACGCAGTATTTT.

This chain uses TRBV6-5 with TRBJ2-3, with 10 bases that match TRBD2. V lost 6 bases and J lost 11; bases outside the gene matches: 14. The CDR3 has 15 residues. CDR1 is MNHEY, CDR2 SVGAGI, per germline. CDR3: CASSDLAGVALGQYF. The CDR3, as DNA: TGTGCCAGCAGCGACCTAGCGGGGGTCGCCCTGGGGCAGTATTTT.

V usage is TRBV25-1 and J usage is TRBJ2-7; possible D gene TRBD1, 5 bases. This CDR3 is 12 amino acids long. Germline V gene data show CDR1 as MGHDK and CDR2 as SYGVNS. V was clipped by 5 bases and J by 4 bases, with 9 bases between them. The CDR3 spells CASSPGAYEQYF. DNA for the CDR3: TGTGCCAGCAGTCCTGGGGCTTACGAGCAGTACTTC.

The chain carries TRBV2 and TRBJ1-3; 8 positions match TRBD1. V shed 6 bases and J 4 bases; nucleotides not matched to a gene: 8. The CDR3 runs to 15 residues. Germline V lookup: CDR1 SNHLY, CDR2 FYNNEI. The CDR3, as DNA: TGTGCCAGCAGGCCTTCCGGGACAGGAGGAAACACCATATATTTT. It is translated as CASRPSGTGGNTIYF.

This clone was recorded only once. J is TRBJ2-2 and V is TRBV11-3; 8 positions match TRBD1. Trimming at V came to 4 bases and at J to 4 bases, leaving 2 bases not matched to a gene. Germline V CDR1 and CDR2: SGHNT, YENEEA. CDR3 length: 14 residues. This chain's CDR3 is CASSYTGGTGELFF. CDR3 in DNA: TGTGCCAGCAGCTATACAGGGGGCACCGGGGAGCTGTTTTTT.

In its sample, this clone was seen once. The V and J genes are TRBV6-5 and TRBJ1-6; D perhaps matches TRBD1 (6 bases). CDR1 is MNHEY, CDR2 SVGAGI, per germline. This CDR3 comprises 16 residues. Trimming shortened V by 0 bases and J by 10 bases, and 16 bases separated the two germline ends. CDR3 nucleotides: TGTGCCAGCAGTTACTCGGCAGGGGCAATAGGATCACCCCTCCACTTT. Amino acids: CASSYSAGAIGSPLHF.

The chain uses TRBV5-1 and TRBJ1-2; D unresolved. CDR1 and CDR2 (germline): SGHRS, YFSETQ. V lost 4 bases and J lost 0, with 10 bases in between. The CDR3 has 14 residues. The CDR3 DNA reads as TGCGCCAGCAGCCGCGAGGCGGCTAACTATGGCTACACCTTC. Protein sequence: CASSREAANYGYTF.

This chain links TRBV9 with TRBJ1-6; D call uncertain. This CDR3 contains 16 residues. Trimming shortened V by 2 bases and J by 2 bases, and 11 bases separated the two germline ends. Germline CDR1 is SGDLS and CDR2 is YYNGEE. The CDR3, as DNA: TGTGCCAGCAGCGTCTCAGTGGATACCTATAATTCACCCCTCCACTTT. This sequence encodes CASSVSVDTYNSPLHF.

The gene calls are TRBV10-1 and TRBJ2-5; no firm D call. The CDR3 runs to 13 residues. Trimming pared 8 bases from V and 1 base from J, leaving 11 bases between. Germline V gives CDR1 WNHNN, CDR2 SYGVQD (reference sequence). CDR3 in amino acids: CASARKGQETQYF. The CDR3 region has the DNA TGCGCCAGCGCCCGTAAGGGCCAAGAGACCCAGTACTTC.

A single count supports this clone. DNA for the CDR3: TGTGCCAGCAGCCCGCCGGGAGGCACGGACGAGCAGTACTTC. It encodes CASSPPGGTDEQYF. V gene TRBV7-8 combines with J gene TRBJ2-7; 7 bases fit TRBD2. This CDR3 is 14 amino acids long. Germline V gene lookup returns CDR1 SGHVS and CDR2 FQNEAQ. Trimming removed 5 bases from V and 5 bases from J; junction bases left unmatched: 9.

The J gene is TRBJ1-1, the V gene TRBV12-5, with 8 nucleotides matching TRBD1. The ends lost 2 bases at V and 7 bases at J; junction bases unmatched: 6. The CDR3 is made up of 14 amino acids. Germline CDR1 LGHNT, CDR2 FRNRAP. The DNA for the CDR3 is TGTGCTAGTGGTTTGACAGGGGGTCATGGTGAAGCTTTCTTT. It is translated as CASGLTGGHGEAFF.

V and J are TRBV7-9 and TRBJ1-4, with a weak D call TRBD1 (5 bases). The CDR3 contains 15 residues. The V gene's germline CDR1 is SEHNR and CDR2 FQNEAQ (reference sequence). With 5 bases removed from V and 5 bases from J, the gap between germline ends came to 15 bases. The chain's CDR3 is CASSVRQSPNEKLFF. CDR3 bases: TGTGCCAGCAGCGTCCGACAGAGCCCCAATGAAAAACTGTTTTTT.

This clone was found once. J is TRBJ2-5 and V is TRBV30, with D tentatively TRBD1 (6 bases). Germline CDR1 is GTSNPN and CDR2 is SVGIG (reference sequence). The CDR3 is 14 amino acids. V was cut by 3 bases and J by 3 bases, with 14 bases left in between. CDR3 in DNA: TGTGCCTGGAGAGTTTGGGCAGGGGAAGAGACCCAGTACTTC. It encodes CAWRVWAGEETQYF.

The J gene is TRBJ2-2, the V gene TRBV6-5, with D maybe TRBD2 (6 bases). CDR1 and CDR2 (germline): MNHEY, SVGAGI. The CDR3 is 14 amino acids. V was cut by 6 bases and J by 3 bases, with 11 bases left in between. CDR3 loop: CASRKLADTGELFF. The CDR3 DNA reads as TGTGCCAGCAGAAAACTAGCAGACACCGGGGAGCTGTTTTTT.

The rearrangement joins TRBV4-1 to TRBJ2-7; 13 nucleotides agree with TRBD2. The CDR3 contains 17 residues. The germline CDR1 and CDR2 sequences are MGHRA and YSYEKL. Trimming removed 4 bases from V and 6 bases from J; junction bases left unmatched: 12. The CDR3 DNA sequence: TGCGCCAGCAGCCTTTATGATACTAGCGGGAGGGCCCTCGAGCAGTACTTC. This codes for CASSLYDTSGRALEQYF.

This clone was detected once. The rearrangement links TRBV28 to TRBJ1-5, with 10 bases fitting TRBD1. The CDR3 has 16 residues. V lost 6 bases, J lost 11 bases, and 16 bases stayed unmatched. CDR1 MDHEN and CDR2 SYDVKM come from the germline V gene. The CDR3 sequence is CASSPTLGTGVMSQHF. As DNA, the CDR3 is TGTGCCAGCAGCCCAACCCTCGGGACAGGGGTTATGTCCCAGCATTTT.

The chain is built from TRBV18 and TRBJ1-2; 7 bases agree with TRBD1. The CDR3 sequence is 14 residues long. Germline V gene lookup returns CDR1 KGHSH and CDR2 LQKENI. Trimming removed 2 bases from V and 6 bases from J; junction bases left unmatched: 6. In nucleotides, the CDR3 is TGTGCCAGCTCACCAAAGGGAACAGGGGATGGCTACACCTTC. This translates into CASSPKGTGDGYTF.

CDR3 residues: CASSLGTGQSEQYF. DNA of the CDR3: TGTGCCAGCAGTTTAGGGACAGGGCAAAGCGAGCAGTACTTC. The V gene is TRBV27, the J gene TRBJ2-7; 9 bases fit TRBD1. This CDR3 contains 14 residues. The germline gives CDR1 MNHEY, CDR2 SMNVEV (reference sequence). V lost 2 bases to trimming and J lost 6 bases; unmatched junction nucleotides: 5.